This passage covers 28 T cell receptor beta chains from one sample sequenced in a study of blood T cells in healthy people across ages (dated by TCRdb to between 2014 and 2016). To prepare the library, 5' RACE was applied. The sequencing machine was an Illumina HiSeq 2500. A second PCR of about 6 to 11 cycles was performed with a sample-barcoded 5' primer and a J-beta primer mix. The public reads were reanalyzed by TCRdb: fastp trimming at Q25, MiXCR alignment, in-frame beta chains only. For every CDR3 protein sequence, its rows merge into one entry that carries the most common genes and DNA. Counted in this sample were 1.5 million to 2 million distinct CDR3 sequences; about 50% of them appeared once. Over 2% of the sample is held by the ten biggest clonotypes. The sequencing sample was made of blood. Receptors were obtained from a woman aged 35 to 49 in good health.

The J gene is TRBJ1-2, the V gene TRBV6-1; the D gene is possibly TRBD1 (6 bases). The V end was cut by 7 bases, the J end by 5 bases, with 20 bases between. This CDR3 is built from 15 residues. CDR1 MNHNS and CDR2 SASEGT come from the germline V gene. This chain's CDR3 is CASTLEQGVGYGYTF. CDR3 bases: TGTGCCAGCACGCTTGAACAGGGAGTCGGGTATGGCTACACCTTC.

The CDR3 bases are TGCAGTGCTAGACCTCGCCATTCGACAGGGCGGAATGAGCAGTACTTC. Translation: CSARPRHSTGRNEQYF. This chain connects TRBV20-1 to TRBJ2-7; 7 bases map to TRBD1. Germline loops: CDR1 DFQATT, CDR2 SNEGSKA (reference sequence). J lost 7 bases, V lost 2 bases, and 17 bases had no gene match. The CDR3 is 16 amino acids.

This chain joins TRBV27 and TRBJ1-4, with D tentatively TRBD1 (6 bases). The CDR3 loop spans 14 amino acids. From germline, CDR1 is MNHEY and CDR2 SMNVEV (reference sequence). Trimming removed 5 bases at V and 4 bases at J, with 11 bases between. This chain's CDR3 is CASSHTGINEKLFF. In nucleotides, the CDR3 is TGTGCCAGCAGTCATACAGGGATTAATGAAAAACTGTTTTTT.

This clonotype was seen more than once but under ten times. The chain has TRBV4-1 and TRBJ2-5; D is uncertain. CDR3 length equals 13 residues. Germline V gene lookup returns CDR1 MGHRA and CDR2 YSYEKL. V shed 6 bases and J shed 5 bases, with 13 bases lying between them. The CDR3 sequence is CASSRIVGETQYF. The CDR3 DNA reads as TGCGCCAGCAGTCGGATAGTGGGGGAGACCCAGTACTTC.

This clonotype was observed a handful of times. V is TRBV3-1 and J is TRBJ2-7, with 7 bases lining up with TRBD1. The J call may be in error: the DNA end matches TRBJ2-5 better. Germline V lookup: CDR1 LGHDT, CDR2 YNNKEL (reference sequence). The length of the CDR3 is 14 residues. The CDR3 spells CASSQVRGIQTQYF. The CDR3 nucleotides are TGTGCCAGCAGCCAGGTCAGGGGGATCCAGACCCAGTACTTC.

The chain joins TRBV7-8 to TRBJ2-5, with D tentatively TRBD1 (5 bases). Trimming shortened V by 4 bases and J by 1 base, and 19 bases separated the two germline ends. This CDR3 comprises 17 residues. From germline, CDR1 is SGHVS and CDR2 FQNEAQ. The CDR3 DNA is TGTGCCAGCAGCTATCAAGGGCAAGGACATCTCCAAGAGACCCAGTACTTC. It translates to CASSYQGQGHLQETQYF.

Note on this clonotype: Its ends do not fully match the called genes, so a read error is possible. This chain uses TRBV28 with TRBJ1-4; D unresolved. The CDR3 covers 14 residues. Germline V gene sequence: CDR1 MDHEN, CDR2 SYDVKM. CDR3 in amino acids: CASSLVVRNEKLFF. As DNA, the CDR3 is TGTGCCAGTAGTTTGGTCGTCAGGAATGAAAAACTGTTTTTT.

This clonotype was found once. This rearrangement joins TRBV27 to TRBJ2-1; tentative D call: TRBD2 (5 bases). CDR1 and CDR2 from the germline V gene are MNHEY and SMNVEV (reference sequence). Between the trimmed V and J ends, which lost 4 bases and 5 bases, there was a span of 15 bases. The CDR3 runs to 15 residues. The CDR3 nucleotides read TGTGCCAGCAGTTCGCGGGCAGAAGGGCACAATGAGCAGTTCTTC. Translating gives CASSSRAEGHNEQFF.

In this sample, this clonotype turned up once. A much more abundant neighbour one base away suggests this may be a read error. The rearrangement uses TRBV29-1 and TRBJ2-1, with TRBD2 identical over 8 bases. The assigned J gene may be wrong: the sequence end matches TRBJ2-7 better. The V gene's germline CDR1 is SQVTM and CDR2 ANQGSEA. There are 12 residues in the CDR3. CDR3 nucleotide sequence: TGCAGCGCCATTTACGGGGGGGATGAGCAGTACTTC. Encoded protein: CSAIYGGDEQYF.

V usage is TRBV28 and J usage is TRBJ1-1; the match to TRBD1 covers 8 bases. Per the germline V gene, CDR1 is MDHEN and CDR2 is SYDVKM. The CDR3 sequence is 14 residues long. V shed 5 bases and J 7 bases; nucleotides not matched to a gene: 9. CDR3: CASSRQGTRNEAFF. DNA of the CDR3: TGTGCCAGCAGTCGACAGGGGACCCGCAATGAAGCTTTCTTT.

The V gene is TRBV6-2 or TRBV6-3, the J gene TRBJ2-4; 9 nucleotides align to TRBD2. Near its end, the DNA agrees better with TRBJ2-7, so the J call may be wrong. Germline lookup yields CDR1 MNHEY and CDR2 SVGEGT. The CDR3 sequence is 14 residues long. This CDR3 is CASRSWTSDYEQYF. The CDR3 DNA follows: TGTGCCAGCCGTTCCTGGACTAGCGATTACGAGCAGTACTTC.

V and J are TRBV20-1 and TRBJ2-1; 8 bases map to TRBD2. The CDR3 has 16 residues. Trimming took 3 bases from V and 0 from J; bases not matched to a gene: 7. Germline CDR1 is DFQATT and CDR2 is SNEGSKA (reference sequence). CDR3 amino acids: CSASPTGGSSYNEQFF. CDR3 sequence (DNA): TGCAGTGCTAGTCCCACGGGGGGGAGCTCCTACAATGAGCAGTTCTTC.

This clonotype has just one count. The chain is built from TRBV28 and TRBJ2-1; D is perhaps TRBD2 (5 bases). CDR1 is MDHEN, CDR2 SYDVKM, per germline. Trimming cost V 5 bases and J 7 bases, with 15 bases left between them. The CDR3 consists of 14 residues. CDR3 DNA: TGTGCCAGCAGTGTAAGAGGGTTGGTGAATGAGCAGTTCTTC. The encoded protein is CASSVRGLVNEQFF.

This clonotype was detected a few times. The genes are TRBV7-8 and TRBJ2-7, with 7 positions matching TRBD1. The CDR3 consists of 17 residues. Looked up from germline, CDR1 is SGHVS and CDR2 is FQNEAQ. V lost 3 bases, J lost 5 bases, and 16 bases stayed unmatched. This chain's CDR3 is CASSLSNRGYTKDEQYF. The CDR3 DNA is TGTGCCAGCAGCTTGTCCAACAGGGGCTACACGAAGGACGAGCAGTACTTC.

As concerns this clonotype: The junction and the germline gene differ at one end; a read error may be behind it. J is TRBJ2-5 and V is TRBV28; D possibly uses TRBD1 or TRBD2 (6 bases each). The CDR3 spans 14 residues. The germline CDR1 and CDR2 sequences are MDHEN and SYDVKM. DNA for the CDR3: TGTGCCGGCAGCCAGGAGGGGGACCAAGAGACCCAGTACTTC. Amino acids: CAGSQEGDQETQYF.

This clonotype was counted a few times. The CDR3 DNA is TGCAGCGTCCGACACTACGAGCAGTACTTC. This encodes CSVRHYEQYF. The J gene is TRBJ2-7, the V gene TRBV29-1; D uncertain. The CDR3 length is 10 residues. CDR1 SQVTM and CDR2 ANQGSEA come from the germline V gene. The V gene lost 6 bases and the J gene lost 3 bases, with 6 bases spanning the gap.

Only one count was recorded for this clonotype. The chain combines TRBV12-3 or TRBV12-4 with TRBJ1-2, with a weak D call TRBD1 (5 bases). This CDR3 contains 14 residues. The V and J ends lost 5 bases and 4 bases respectively, with 14 bases between them. The CDR3 DNA sequence: TGTGCCAGCAGTCCGAAGGGGCCCTTCTATGGCTACACCTTC. It encodes CASSPKGPFYGYTF.

This clonotype was found a few times. The chain has TRBV10-1 and TRBJ2-7; 12 bases fit TRBD1. CDR3 size: 19 residues. The ends lost 3 bases at V and 1 base at J; junction bases unmatched: 13. CDR1 is WNHNN and CDR2 is SYGVQD in the germline V gene (reference sequence). The CDR3 here is CASSDYVGDRGLKSYEQYF. In DNA, the CDR3 is TGCGCCAGCAGTGACTATGTGGGGGACAGGGGGCTAAAATCCTACGAGCAGTACTTC.

The sample holds many counts of this clonotype. The chain uses TRBV9 and TRBJ2-1; D gene uncertain. CDR1 and CDR2 (germline): SGDLS, YYNGEE. The ends were cut back, 5 bases at V and 5 bases at J, with 5 bases in the middle. This CDR3 has 11 residues. CDR3 protein: CASRENNEQFF. CDR3 DNA: TGTGCCAGCAGAGAAAACAATGAGCAGTTCTTC.

This clonotype was observed a handful of times. The chain carries TRBV7-2 and TRBJ2-7; 12 bases align to TRBD2. CDR1 is SGHTA and CDR2 is FQGNSA in the germline V gene. The CDR3 runs 18 residues. Germline trimming cut 4 bases from V and 3 bases from J; bases unmatched to any gene: 13. The CDR3 loop is CASSSRTSGEPFVYEQYF. CDR3 nucleotide sequence: TGTGCCAGCAGCTCGCGGACTAGCGGGGAACCTTTTGTCTACGAGCAGTACTTC.

This clonotype occurred a few times. V usage is TRBV15 and J usage is TRBJ2-5, with a possible D match to TRBD2 (5 bases). V gave up 4 bases and J gave up 5 bases, with 11 bases separating them. Per the germline V gene, CDR1 is LNHNV and CDR2 is YYDKDF (reference sequence). The length of the CDR3 is 13 residues. The CDR3 protein is CATSKGRRETQYF. The CDR3 DNA is TGTGCCACCAGCAAAGGACGGAGGGAGACCCAGTACTTC.

This clonotype was seen a handful of times. The gene calls are TRBV6-6 and TRBJ2-7, with unresolved D. This CDR3 is 14 amino acids long. V gave up 2 bases and J gave up 3 bases, with 11 bases separating them. Germline lookup yields CDR1 MNHNY and CDR2 SVGAGI (reference sequence). CDR3 region: CASSYGHRGYEQYF. The CDR3 DNA reads as TGTGCCAGCAGTTACGGGCATCGAGGCTACGAGCAGTACTTC.

This clonotype showed up just a few times. This sequence joins TRBV3-1 and TRBJ2-3; D unclear. This CDR3 contains 13 residues. The V gene's germline CDR1 is LGHDT and CDR2 YNNKEL (reference sequence). Trimming took off 11 bases at V and 0 bases at J, with 12 bases between the two ends. The DNA of the CDR3 is TGTGCCTCGCGTGACCCTAGCACAGATACGCAGTATTTT. Residues: CASRDPSTDTQYF.

The V call is TRBV28, the J call TRBJ1-2; D is perhaps TRBD1 (6 bases). Trimming took 3 bases from V and 8 from J, leaving 13 bases between them. Germline V lookup: CDR1 MDHEN, CDR2 SYDVKM. The CDR3 consists of 13 residues. The CDR3 DNA reads TGTGCCAGCAGTTTTGCAACAGGGAACGGCTACACCTTC. It yields the protein CASSFATGNGYTF.

This clonotype was seen only a few times. The V call is TRBV5-6, the J call TRBJ2-4; TRBD1 matches 9 bases. The J call is in doubt because the DNA end fits TRBJ2-7 better. The CDR3 runs to 13 residues. The V gene's germline CDR1 is SGHDT and CDR2 YYEEEE. The CDR3 protein is CASSRHRGHEQYF. The CDR3 nucleotides are TGTGCCAGCAGCCGACACAGGGGGCACGAGCAGTACTTC.

The chain is built from TRBV4-3 and TRBJ2-3; 9 nucleotides agree with TRBD2. The junction had 6 bases not matched to a gene; V was cut back by 3 bases and J by 2 bases. The CDR3 totals 16 residues. Per the germline V gene, CDR1 is LGHNA and CDR2 is YSLEER. The CDR3 DNA reads as TGCGCCAGCAGCCAGGGCGGGGGGGGAATCACAGATACGCAGTATTTT. Protein: CASSQGGGGITDTQYF.

The genes are TRBV28 and TRBJ2-4, with 7 positions matching TRBD1. The J call is doubtful: the DNA matches TRBJ2-7 better. The CDR3 extends over 13 amino acids. Germline assignment: CDR1 MDHEN and CDR2 SYDVKM. The CDR3 sequence is CASKRGTAYEQYF. The CDR3 DNA is TGTGCCAGCAAGAGGGGGACAGCCTACGAGCAGTACTTC.

The chain has TRBV19 and TRBJ1-5, with D possibly TRBD1 on 5 matching bases. The ends were cut back, 7 bases at V and 2 bases at J, with 15 bases in the middle. The CDR3 sequence is 15 residues long. Germline CDR1 reads LNHDA; CDR2 reads SQIVND (reference sequence). The CDR3 coding sequence is TGTGCCAGTAAGTTTTTGGAAGGGGGCAATCAGCCCCAGCATTTT. This translates into CASKFLEGGNQPQHF.